One sample yielded the 11 T cell receptor beta chains listed below, sequenced in a study of T cells in Graves' hyperthyroidism and ophthalmopathy. There were TCR beta CDR3 regions amplified from RNA transcripts. HTBI primers were employed in a first-round RT-PCR of the TCR CDR3. TCRdb ran MiXCR on the multiplex PCR reads and lists one entry per CDR3 protein. The sample lists 640,000 or so distinct CDR3 sequences, 13% to 15% occurring once. The sample consisted of blood. These receptors were obtained from a woman aged 18-35 years with Graves' ophthalmopathy.

In DNA, the CDR3 is TGTGCCAGCCGACAGGGAACATTCTATGGCTACACCTTC. This encodes CASRQGTFYGYTF. The chain combines TRBV7-9 with TRBJ1-2, with 7 nucleotides matching TRBD1. The junction had 7 bases not matched to a gene; V was cut back by 8 bases and J by 4 bases. The CDR3 has 13 amino acids. Germline V gives CDR1 SEHNR, CDR2 FQNEAQ (reference sequence).

This clonotype was detected many times. The V call is TRBV20-1, the J call TRBJ2-3, with a tentative D call TRBD2 (6 bases). Germline loops: CDR1 DFQATT, CDR2 SNEGSKA (reference sequence). The CDR3 contains 11 residues. Trimming cost V 6 bases and J 6 bases, with 10 bases left between them. In DNA form, the CDR3 reads TGCAGTGCGAGGGAGGTTGATACGCAGTATTTT. Its protein is CSAREVDTQYF.

The chain recombines TRBV7-8 with TRBJ2-7, with D maybe TRBD2 (5 bases). This CDR3 is built from 14 residues. V shed 4 bases and J shed 3 bases, with 13 bases lying between them. Germline loops: CDR1 SGHVS, CDR2 FQNEAQ. The CDR3 protein is CASSSDPAGYEQYF. CDR3 sequence (DNA): TGTGCCAGCAGCTCCGACCCGGCGGGCTACGAGCAGTACTTC.

Ten or more counts support this clonotype. This chain joins TRBV4-1 and TRBJ1-1; maybe TRBD1 (5 bases). V gave up 0 bases and J gave up 0 bases, with 14 bases separating them. The germline V gene has CDR1 MGHRA and CDR2 YSYEKL. This CDR3 has 17 residues. The CDR3 sequence: CASSQDVLRGVNTEAFF. The CDR3 nucleotides read TGCGCCAGCAGCCAAGACGTACTGCGGGGGGTGAACACTGAAGCTTTCTTT.

Many counts were recorded for this clonotype. This chain uses TRBV30 with TRBJ1-1; no definite D call. The CDR3 has 14 residues. CDR1 and CDR2 from the germline V gene are GTSNPN and SVGIG (reference sequence). The V gene lost 0 bases and the J gene lost 0 bases, with 8 bases spanning the gap. CDR3 nucleotides: TGTGCCTGGAGTGTGAAGCAAATGAACACTGAAGCTTTCTTT. Residues: CAWSVKQMNTEAFF. The full variable domain, completed using reference TRBV30 and TRBJ1-1, is SQTIHQWPATLVQPVGSPLSLECTVEGTSNPNLYWYRQAAGRGLQLLFYSVGIGQISSEVPQNLSASRPQDRQFILSSKKLLLSDSGFYLCAWSVKQMNTEAFFGQGTRLTVV.

V gene TRBV20-1 combines with J gene TRBJ2-4, with 8 bases identical to TRBD1. This CDR3 region has 13 residues. Germline values: CDR1 DFQATT, CDR2 SNEGSKA (reference sequence). V trimming: 3 bases; J trimming: 9 bases; junction bases outside the gene matches: 7. CDR3 coding DNA: TGCAGTGCTAGTGCGGCAGGGGGCGGCATTCAGTACTTC. The encoded protein is CSASAAGGGIQYF.

This clonotype was recorded a few times. The rearrangement joins TRBV13 to TRBJ2-3, with 9 bases aligning to TRBD2. V lost 5 bases, J lost 4 bases, and 7 bases stayed unmatched. This CDR3 has 15 residues. Germline V gene sequence: CDR1 PRHDT, CDR2 FYEKMQ (reference sequence). The CDR3 spells CASSITAGGADTQYF. CDR3 coding DNA: TGTGCCAGCAGCATAACAGCGGGAGGTGCAGATACGCAGTATTTT.

The V call is TRBV7-9, the J call TRBJ2-2, with 9 bases fitting TRBD1. The CDR3 length is 14 residues. The V gene end was trimmed by 3 bases and the J gene end by 8 bases; junction bases not matched to a gene: 4. CDR1 SEHNR and CDR2 FQNEAQ come from the germline V gene (reference sequence). CDR3 DNA sequence: TGTGCCAGCAGCTTCCCGGGACAGGGAGGGGAGCTGTTTTTT. Translated, it gives CASSFPGQGGELFF. Full variable domain (outside the CDR3, taken from reference TRBV7-9 and TRBJ2-2): DTGVSQNPRHKITKRGQNVTFRCDPISEHNRLYWYRQTLGQGPEFLTYFQNEAQLEKSRLLSDRFSAERPKGSFSTLEIQRTEQGDSAMYLCASSFPGQGGELFFGEGSRLTVL.

This clonotype was seen many times. The chain recombines TRBV12-3 or TRBV12-4 with TRBJ2-7, with 7 nucleotides matching TRBD1. V lost 2 bases to trimming and J lost 2 bases; unmatched junction nucleotides: 3. The CDR3 is 14 residues long. CDR3 loop: CASSLSQGAYEQYF. In nucleotides, the CDR3 is TGTGCCAGCAGTTTATCTCAGGGGGCCTACGAGCAGTACTTC.

This clonotype has at least ten counts. This chain links TRBV12-3 or TRBV12-4 with TRBJ2-1; D remains ambiguous. The CDR3 is 15 amino acids. With 5 bases removed from V and 2 bases from J, the gap between germline ends came to 13 bases. Here the CDR3 DNA reads TGTGCCAGCAGTCAACTTATGGCGACCTACAATGAGCAGTTCTTC. It codes for CASSQLMATYNEQFF.

This clonotype was observed many times. This chain joins TRBV20-1 and TRBJ2-7; D is uncertain. The length of the CDR3 is 14 residues. Germline values: CDR1 DFQATT, CDR2 SNEGSKA (reference sequence). The ends were cut back, 0 bases at V and 1 base at J, with 10 bases in the middle. This CDR3 reads CSARDGTGSYEQYF. The DNA for the CDR3 is TGCAGTGCTAGAGATGGAACGGGTTCCTACGAGCAGTACTTC.